A single sample gave rise to the 29 T cell receptor beta chains below, sequenced in a study of shared clonotypes between healthy human individuals. Assay: immunoSEQ multiplex PCR; the TCRdb copy retains only in-frame clones and omits some. Of roughly 2.6 million clones listed, just over 90% are singletons. The material sequenced was naive CD4+ T cells sorted from blood. Specified subset: CD45RA+ positively selected. These receptors were obtained from a man younger than 35 in good health.

The rearrangement links TRBV5-5 to TRBJ2-5; D remains ambiguous. V was pared by 4 bases and J by 4 bases, with 5 bases between. CDR3 length: 11 amino acids. Germline V gene data show CDR1 as SGHKS and CDR2 as YYEKEE (reference sequence). CDR3 sequence (DNA): TGTGCCAGCAGCGCCCGAGAGACCCAGTACTTC. This encodes CASSARETQYF.

This chain links TRBV10-3 with TRBJ2-1; 7 nucleotides match TRBD2. The germline gives CDR1 ENHRY, CDR2 SYGVKD. This CDR3 contains 15 residues. V gave up 4 bases and J gave up 3 bases; unmatched junction bases: 6. CDR3 region: CAISAPASGYNEQFF. The CDR3 DNA reads TGTGCCATCAGTGCCCCGGCTAGCGGCTACAATGAGCAGTTCTTC.

The CDR3 coding sequence is TGTGCCAGCAGCTGGGGGTGGGGTAGGGATCAGCCCCAGCATTTT. Its translation is CASSWGWGRDQPQHF. The chain couples TRBV5-4 to TRBJ1-5; tentative D call: TRBD1 (5 bases). The CDR3 contains 15 residues. Germline V gene lookup returns CDR1 SGHNT and CDR2 YYREEE (reference sequence). Deletions cut 3 bases from V and 5 bases from J, with 15 bases between.

This clone came up a few times. This CDR3 is also generated by other DNA sequences in the sample. This chain connects TRBV30 to TRBJ1-6; TRBD1 matches at 7 bases. The CDR3 is made up of 17 amino acids. Trimming at V came to 2 bases and at J to 0 bases, leaving 7 bases not matched to a gene. Looked up from germline, CDR1 is GTSNPN and CDR2 is SVGIG (reference sequence). CDR3 DNA: TGTGCCTGGAGTCCGGACAGGACCAGCTCCTATAATTCACCCCTCCACTTT. Its translation: CAWSPDRTSSYNSPLHF.

This chain links TRBV11-3 with TRBJ2-7, with D perhaps matching TRBD1 or TRBD2 (5 bases each). In germline, CDR1 is SGHNT, CDR2 YENEEA. V lost 4 bases, J lost 3 bases, and 16 bases lay in between. The CDR3 length is 15 residues. The CDR3 DNA reads as TGTGCCAGCAGCTACCAATCGGGACCCTACTACGAGCAGTACTTC. Translated, it gives CASSYQSGPYYEQYF.

The gene calls are TRBV6-6 and TRBJ2-3; 9 bases align to TRBD2. Germline CDR1 reads MNHNY; CDR2 reads SVGAGI (reference sequence). The trim removed 7 bases at V and 0 bases at J, leaving 2 bases unmatched. This CDR3 is built from 14 residues. CDR3 nucleotides: TGTGCCAGCAAGGCGGGGGGGAGCACAGATACGCAGTATTTT. Protein product: CASKAGGSTDTQYF.

The V and J genes are TRBV7-2 and TRBJ1-3; D unclear. The V end was cut by 5 bases, the J end by 1 base, with 18 bases between. The CDR3 is 17 amino acids. Germline V gene lookup returns CDR1 SGHTA and CDR2 FQGNSA. CDR3 amino acids: CASSPGGSKTSGNTIYF. The CDR3 DNA reads TGTGCCAGCAGCCCGGGAGGATCAAAAACTTCTGGAAACACCATATATTTT.

The chain has TRBV9 and TRBJ2-5; TRBD1 or TRBD2 may be the D gene (5 bases each). The CDR3 is made up of 16 amino acids. CDR1 is SGDLS, CDR2 YYNGEE, per germline. Trimming left V 0 bases short and J 1 base short, with 13 bases between. CDR3 residues: CASSVATGAAQETQYF. The DNA for the CDR3 is TGTGCCAGCAGCGTAGCTACCGGGGCGGCCCAAGAGACCCAGTACTTC.

The rearrangement uses TRBV7-3 and TRBJ2-1, with D perhaps matching TRBD2 (6 bases). Per germline, CDR1 SGHTA and CDR2 FQGTGA. This CDR3 contains 15 residues. The V and J ends lost 4 bases and 7 bases respectively, with 17 bases between them. CDR3 sequence reads: CASSSEGILGNEQFF. In DNA, the CDR3 is TGTGCCAGCAGCTCGGAGGGGATACTGGGGAATGAGCAGTTCTTC.

This clone appeared a single time. The rearrangement links TRBV7-8 to TRBJ1-4; D is undetermined. The CDR3 loop spans 14 amino acids. Germline V gene sequence: CDR1 SGHVS, CDR2 FQNEAQ. V gave up 2 bases and J gave up 6 bases, with 10 bases separating them. Written as DNA, the CDR3 is TGTGCCAGCAGCTTATTCGACACTCATGAAAAACTGTTTTTT. Translating it yields CASSLFDTHEKLFF.

In nucleotides, the CDR3 is TGCAGTGCTATCCCTAGCGGGAGGCAGTTCTTC. Its translation is CSAIPSGRQFF. This chain connects TRBV20-1 to TRBJ2-1, with 10 bases aligning to TRBD2. Trimming took 4 bases from V and 12 from J; bases not matched to a gene: 3. The germline CDR1 and CDR2 sequences are DFQATT and SNEGSKA (reference sequence). CDR3 length: 11 amino acids.

On this clone itself: This sample also contains other DNA sequences that code for the same CDR3. The CDR3 region is CASSGGVSYNEQFF. The CDR3 DNA reads as TGTGCCAGCAGTGGGGGCGTCTCCTACAATGAGCAGTTCTTC. The chain combines TRBV2 with TRBJ2-1; D possibly corresponds to TRBD1 (5 bases). CDR1 is SNHLY and CDR2 is FYNNEI in the germline V gene. The CDR3 covers 14 residues. V lost 4 bases and J lost 0, with 7 bases in between.

The CDR3 loop reads CASSMDIGGTEAFF. DNA for the CDR3: TGTGCCAGCAGCATGGACATCGGGGGGACTGAAGCTTTCTTT. The chain uses TRBV5-6 and TRBJ1-1; D is possibly TRBD1 (5 bases). CDR1 is SGHDT and CDR2 is YYEEEE in the germline V gene. CDR3 length equals 14 residues. Trimming took 4 bases from V and 5 from J, leaving 15 bases between them. The entire variable domain, with the rest obtained from reference TRBV5-6 and TRBJ1-1, is as follows: DAGVTQSPTHLIKTRGQQVTLRCSPKSGHDTVSWYQQALGQGPQFIFQYYEEEERQRGNFPDRFSGHQFPNYSSELNVNALLLGDSALYLCASSMDIGGTEAFFGQGTRLTVV.

This sequence joins TRBV10-3 and TRBJ2-5; 9 nucleotides line up with TRBD2. Germline CDR1 and CDR2: ENHRY and SYGVKD. This CDR3 has 17 residues. After removal of 0 bases from V and 5 bases from J, the junction contained 10 bases not matched to a gene. The CDR3 protein is CAISESFNRREGETQYF. The CDR3, as DNA: TGTGCCATCAGTGAGTCGTTCAATCGGCGGGAGGGGGAGACCCAGTACTTC.

This clone was found a few times. This sequence joins TRBV5-4 and TRBJ1-6; D might be TRBD1 (6 bases). V lost 0 bases to trimming and J lost 6 bases, with 10 bases between them. The CDR3 runs to 15 residues. In germline, CDR1 is SGHNT, CDR2 YYREEE (reference sequence). The CDR3 is CASSLAGAVNSPLHF. The CDR3 DNA sequence: TGTGCCAGCAGCTTGGCGGGGGCTGTTAATTCACCCCTCCACTTT.

The chain uses TRBV6-5 and TRBJ2-7; D is perhaps TRBD1 (5 bases). This CDR3 region has 15 residues. V lost 5 bases and J 0 bases, leaving 14 bases between the germline ends. Germline lookup yields CDR1 MNHEY and CDR2 SVGAGI. The CDR3 spells CASSPGIGASYEQYF. In DNA form, the CDR3 reads TGTGCCAGCAGTCCAGGAATAGGGGCCTCCTACGAGCAGTACTTC.

The chain has TRBV5-5 and TRBJ2-7, with TRBD2 identical over 9 bases. V trimming: 4 bases; J trimming: 3 bases; junction bases outside the gene matches: 17. Germline V gives CDR1 SGHKS, CDR2 YYEKEE (reference sequence). The CDR3 spans 18 residues. The CDR3 nucleotides are TGTGCCAGCAGCCCAGGTGCAACCCGACTAGCGGAAAACTACGAGCAGTACTTC. Translated: CASSPGATRLAENYEQYF.

The rearrangement uses TRBV5-1 and TRBJ2-7; D is unclear. CDR3 length equals 13 residues. Trimming removed 0 bases from V and 2 bases from J, with 6 bases in between. Germline values: CDR1 SGHRS, CDR2 YFSETQ. The CDR3 DNA sequence: TGCGCCAGCAGCTTGGTCTGGCCCTACGAGCAGTACTTC. Translating gives CASSLVWPYEQYF.

This chain uses TRBV15 with TRBJ1-1, with D perhaps TRBD1 (5 bases). Trimming removed 0 bases at V and 4 bases at J, with 12 bases between. Germline CDR1 and CDR2: LNHNV and YYDKDF (reference sequence). The CDR3 is 15 residues long. CDR3 coding DNA: TGTGCCACCAGCAGAGATCGGGGGGTTGGCACTGAAGCTTTCTTT. It codes for CATSRDRGVGTEAFF.

This sequence joins TRBV6-6 and TRBJ1-1; TRBD1 might be the D (6 bases). Looked up from germline, CDR1 is MNHNY and CDR2 is SVGAGI (reference sequence). The CDR3 spans 13 residues. V was clipped by 0 bases and J by 11 bases, with 13 bases between them. The CDR3 bases are TGTGCCAGCAGTTACTCTAACAGGGTTGGGGCTTTCTTT. Its translation is CASSYSNRVGAFF.

This chain connects TRBV18 to TRBJ2-2; D uncertain. This CDR3 contains 14 residues. Germline loops: CDR1 KGHSH, CDR2 LQKENI. Trimming pared 3 bases from V and 6 bases from J, leaving 11 bases between. CDR3 DNA sequence: TGTGCCAGCTCACCGGGGATCCACGCCGGGGAGCTGTTTTTT. Amino acid sequence: CASSPGIHAGELFF.

J is TRBJ1-6 and V is TRBV25-1, with D tentatively TRBD1 (5 bases). Looked up from germline, CDR1 is MGHDK and CDR2 is SYGVNS. CDR3 length: 15 amino acids. V lost 1 base and J 6 bases, leaving 10 bases between the germline ends. The CDR3 loop reads CASSEWGTGNSPLHF. The CDR3, as DNA: TGTGCCAGCAGTGAATGGGGGACCGGTAATTCACCCCTCCACTTT.

In regard to this clone: Additional DNA sequences in this sample encode the identical CDR3. CDR3 loop: CASSAQGGYGYTF. CDR3 DNA sequence: TGTGCCAGCAGCGCACAGGGAGGCTATGGCTACACCTTC. The rearrangement links TRBV5-4 to TRBJ1-2, with D possibly TRBD1 on 6 matching bases. V lost 4 bases and J 4 bases, leaving 11 bases between the germline ends. This CDR3 is built from 13 residues. Germline values: CDR1 SGHNT, CDR2 YYREEE (reference sequence). Using reference TRBV5-4 and TRBJ1-2 for the parts outside the CDR3, the full variable domain is ETGVTQSPTHLIKTRGQQVTLRCSSQSGHNTVSWYQQALGQGPQFIFQYYREEENGRGNFPPRFSGLQFPNYSSELNVNALELDDSALYLCASSAQGGYGYTFGSGTRLTVV.

The V gene is TRBV5-3, the J gene TRBJ2-7; D is perhaps TRBD2 (6 bases). TRBV5-3 is filed as an ORF, its function uncertain. The V end was cut by 1 base, the J end by 2 bases, with 19 bases between. This CDR3 region has 17 residues. The CDR3, as DNA: TGTGCCAGAAGCTTGTTTGGGGAATGGCGGGGAGCCTACGAGCAGTACTTC. It translates to CARSLFGEWRGAYEQYF.

The V and J genes are TRBV7-9 and TRBJ1-2, with TRBD1 matching over 7 bases. Trimming at V came to 5 bases and at J to 2 bases, leaving 5 bases not matched to a gene. Germline CDR1 SEHNR, CDR2 FQNEAQ (reference sequence). The CDR3 has 14 amino acids. For the CDR3, the DNA is TGTGCCAGCAGCCCCCCGGGACAGAACTATGGCTACACCTTC. This gives the protein CASSPPGQNYGYTF.

This clone appeared a few times. V usage is TRBV12-5 and J usage is TRBJ1-5, with D hard to call. V gave up 6 bases and J gave up 6 bases, with 12 bases separating them. The CDR3 contains 13 residues. The germline V gene has CDR1 LGHNT and CDR2 FRNRAP. The CDR3 sequence is CASGPEEGQPQHF. CDR3 nucleotide sequence: TGTGCTAGTGGCCCTGAAGAGGGTCAGCCCCAGCATTTT. The full variable domain, rest sourced from reference TRBV12-5 and TRBJ1-5, is DARVTQTPRHKVTEMGQEVTMRCQPILGHNTVFWYRQTMMQGLELLAYFRNRAPLDDSGMPKDRFSAEMPDATLATLKIQPSEPRDSAVYFCASGPEEGQPQHFGDGTRLSIL.

The V call is TRBV28, the J call TRBJ1-2, with a weak D call TRBD1 (5 bases). The CDR3 covers 14 residues. Germline lookup yields CDR1 MDHEN and CDR2 SYDVKM. V dropped 6 bases and J dropped 4 bases, with 15 bases sitting between them. CDR3 sequence (DNA): TGTGCCAGCAGAGGGACGGAAATCGTCTATGGCTACACCTTC. Its translation is CASRGTEIVYGYTF.

The chain employs TRBV4-1 and TRBJ1-2, with TRBD1 as a possible D gene (6 bases). V was clipped by 4 bases and J by 3 bases, with 9 bases between them. The CDR3 sequence is 13 residues long. Germline-derived CDR1 and CDR2 are MGHRA and YSYEKL. The CDR3 sequence: CASSPAGDYGYTF. The CDR3 coding sequence is TGCGCCAGCAGCCCCGCAGGGGACTATGGCTACACCTTC.

The chain is built from TRBV5-1 and TRBJ2-3, with D possibly matching TRBD1 (6 bases). Deletions cut 5 bases from V and 4 bases from J, with 20 bases between. The CDR3 extends over 16 amino acids. Germline assignment: CDR1 SGHRS and CDR2 YFSETQ. In nucleotides, the CDR3 is TGCGCCAGCAGACCAGGTCAGGGGAATATCGCAGATACGCAGTATTTT. Protein product: CASRPGQGNIADTQYF.